Here is one T cell receptor beta chain with its context. This sample is part of a study of blood T cell repertoires in COVID-19. About the study: Material from acute and convalescent COVID-19 was sourced from the United States, Italy and Spain. Sample material is recorded as cDNA or gDNA derived from T cells, B-cell-depleted T cells, or PBMCs.

Only in-frame clones appear in the TCRdb table, and some are missing; sequencing was by immunoSEQ multiplex PCR. The table has hundreds of thousands of clones, 89% seen once. Germline loops: CDR1 SQVTM, CDR2 ANQGSEA. V was pared by 4 bases and J by 3 bases, with 8 bases of the junction left unmatched. This CDR3 comprises 16 residues. The V and J genes are TRBV29-1 and TRBJ2-1; 11 bases agree with TRBD2. The sample comprised peripheral blood. This sequence was found in a man in his 60s who had recovered from COVID-19. DNA for the CDR3: TGCAGCGTTGGCCCCGGGACTAGCGGCTACTACAATGAGCAGTTCTTC. Its translation is CSVGPGTSGYYNEQFF.